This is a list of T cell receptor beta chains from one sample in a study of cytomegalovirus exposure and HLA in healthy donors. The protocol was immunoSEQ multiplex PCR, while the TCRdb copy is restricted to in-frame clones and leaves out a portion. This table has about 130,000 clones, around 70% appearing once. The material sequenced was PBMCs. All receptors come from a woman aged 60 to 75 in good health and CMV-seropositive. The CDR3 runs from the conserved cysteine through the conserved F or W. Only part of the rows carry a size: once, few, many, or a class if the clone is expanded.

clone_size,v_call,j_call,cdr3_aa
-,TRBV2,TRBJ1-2,CASSSSGTANYGYTF
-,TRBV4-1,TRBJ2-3,CASSRLGLATDTQYF
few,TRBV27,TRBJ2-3,CASSLSGTGRLEQYF
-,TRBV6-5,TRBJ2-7,CASSYVPGENEQYF
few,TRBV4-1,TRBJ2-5,CASSRLAGGETQYF
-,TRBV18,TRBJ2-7,CASSPGTGSEQYF
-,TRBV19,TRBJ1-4,CASSRWAQANEKLFF
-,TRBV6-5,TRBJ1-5,CATASPGVDQPQHF
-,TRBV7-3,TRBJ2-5,CASSFGYQETQYF
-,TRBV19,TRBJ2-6,CASSLGWGANVLTF
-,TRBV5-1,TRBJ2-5,CASSSGQEETQYF